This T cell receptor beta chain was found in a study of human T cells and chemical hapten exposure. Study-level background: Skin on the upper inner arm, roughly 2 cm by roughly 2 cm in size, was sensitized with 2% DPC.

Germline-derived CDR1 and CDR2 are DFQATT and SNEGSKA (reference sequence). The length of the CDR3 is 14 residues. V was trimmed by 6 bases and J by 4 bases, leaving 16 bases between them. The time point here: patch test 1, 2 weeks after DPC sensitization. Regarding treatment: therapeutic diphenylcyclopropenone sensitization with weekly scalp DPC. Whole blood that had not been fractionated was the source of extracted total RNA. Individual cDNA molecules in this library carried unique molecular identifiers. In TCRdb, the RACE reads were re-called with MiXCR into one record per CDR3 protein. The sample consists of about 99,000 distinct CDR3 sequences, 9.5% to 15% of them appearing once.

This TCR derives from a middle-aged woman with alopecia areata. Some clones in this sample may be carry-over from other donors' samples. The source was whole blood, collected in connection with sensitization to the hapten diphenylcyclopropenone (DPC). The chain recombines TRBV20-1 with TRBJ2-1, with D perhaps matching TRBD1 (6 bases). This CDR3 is CSATRQAFYNEQFF. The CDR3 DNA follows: TGCAGTGCCACTCGACAGGCCTTTTACAATGAGCAGTTCTTC.